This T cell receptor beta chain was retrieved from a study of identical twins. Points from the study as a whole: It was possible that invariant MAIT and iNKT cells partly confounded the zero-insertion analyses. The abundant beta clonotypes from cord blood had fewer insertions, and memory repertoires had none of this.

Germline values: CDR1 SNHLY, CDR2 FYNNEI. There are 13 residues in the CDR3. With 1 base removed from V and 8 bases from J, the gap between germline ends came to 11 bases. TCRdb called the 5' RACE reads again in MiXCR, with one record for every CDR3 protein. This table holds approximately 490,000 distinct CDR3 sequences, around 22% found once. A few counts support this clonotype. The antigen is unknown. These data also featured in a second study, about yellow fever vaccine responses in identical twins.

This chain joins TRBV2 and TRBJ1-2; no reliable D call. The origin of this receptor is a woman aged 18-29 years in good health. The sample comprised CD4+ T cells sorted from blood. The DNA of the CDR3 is TGTGCCAGCAGTGAAGTGGCCACTAGAGGCTACACCTTC. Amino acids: CASSEVATRGYTF.